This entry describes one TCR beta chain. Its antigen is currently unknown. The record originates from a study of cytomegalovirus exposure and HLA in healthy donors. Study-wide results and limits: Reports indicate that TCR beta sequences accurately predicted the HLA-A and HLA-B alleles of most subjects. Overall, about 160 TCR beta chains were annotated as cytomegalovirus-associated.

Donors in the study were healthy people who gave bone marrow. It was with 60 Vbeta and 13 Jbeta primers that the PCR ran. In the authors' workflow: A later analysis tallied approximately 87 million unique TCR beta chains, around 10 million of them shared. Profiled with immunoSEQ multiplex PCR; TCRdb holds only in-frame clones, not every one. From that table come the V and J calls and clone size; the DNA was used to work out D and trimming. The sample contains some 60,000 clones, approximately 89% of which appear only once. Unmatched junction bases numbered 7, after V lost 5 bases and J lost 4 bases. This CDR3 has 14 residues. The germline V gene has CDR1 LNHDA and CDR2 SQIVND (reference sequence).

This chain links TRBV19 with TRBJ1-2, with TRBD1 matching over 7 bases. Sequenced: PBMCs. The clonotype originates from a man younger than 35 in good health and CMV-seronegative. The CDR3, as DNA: TGTGCCAGTAGTCAGCCCGGGGACAGCTATGGCTACACCTTC. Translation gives CASSQPGDSYGYTF. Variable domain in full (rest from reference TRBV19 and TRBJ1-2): DGGITQSPKYLFRKEGQNVTLSCEQNLNHDAMYWYRQDPGQGLRLIYYSQIVNDFQKGDIAEGYSVSREKKESFPLTVTSAQKNPTAFYLCASSQPGDSYGYTFGSGTRLTVV.